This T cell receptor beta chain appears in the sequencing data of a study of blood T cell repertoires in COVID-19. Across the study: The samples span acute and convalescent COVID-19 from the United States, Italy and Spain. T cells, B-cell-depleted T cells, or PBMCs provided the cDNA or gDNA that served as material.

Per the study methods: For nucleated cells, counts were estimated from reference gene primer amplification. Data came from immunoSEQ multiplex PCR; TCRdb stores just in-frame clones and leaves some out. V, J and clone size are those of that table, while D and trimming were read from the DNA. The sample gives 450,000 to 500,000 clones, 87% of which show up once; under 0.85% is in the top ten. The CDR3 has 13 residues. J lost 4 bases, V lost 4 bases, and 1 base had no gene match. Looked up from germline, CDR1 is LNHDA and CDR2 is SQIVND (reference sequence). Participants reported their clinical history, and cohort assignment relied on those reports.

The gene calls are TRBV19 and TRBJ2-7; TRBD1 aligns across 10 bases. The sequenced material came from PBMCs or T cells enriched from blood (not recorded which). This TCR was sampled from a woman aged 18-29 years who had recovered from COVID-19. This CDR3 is CASSTGQGYEQYF. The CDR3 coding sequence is TGTGCCAGTAGTACGGGACAGGGGTACGAGCAGTACTTC.